This T cell receptor (beta chain) was documented in a study of T cells of healthy individuals (dated by TCRdb to 2017 to 2018). In regard to this clonotype: Its antigen specificity is not known. No base quality information exists; no much larger clone differs at one position.

Library preparation used 5' RACE. TCRdb names Illumina MiSeq as the instrument used. Using fastp at Q25 and MiXCR, TCRdb reprocessed the public reads and kept productive beta chains. CDR3 protein duplicates are merged, each entry listing the most common genes and DNA. Recorded for this sample are over 95,000 distinct CDR3 sequences; approximately 15% of them occurred a single time. In total, the top ten clones hold roughly 6.1% of the sample. The germline V gene sets CDR1 to SGHDN and CDR2 to FVKESK. Its CDR3 holds 15 amino acids, cysteine through phenylalanine. Only the CDR3 part of the read is kept: 45 bases, read in frame from the first base. The trim is 3 bases for V and 0 bases for J, with a gap of 12 bases between the germline ends.

This chain is built from TRBV14 and TRBJ2-7; D gene: possibly TRBD2, on 5 matching bases. The TCR sequence derives from a human donor in good health. The CDR3 reads CASSHWTLNSYEQYF. The sequenced DNA is TGTGCCAGCAGCCACTGGACTCTTAACTCCTACGAGCAGTACTTC.